This T cell receptor beta chain was observed in a study of glioma-infiltrating T cells after dendritic cell vaccination. Study-wide background: The vaccine used monocyte-derived dendritic cells pulsed overnight with autologous tumor lysate. Patients received three intradermal dendritic cell vaccine injections at biweekly intervals. Study-wide findings and caveats: Patients with more pretreatment TILs had longer time to progression and survival.

Note on this clone: Its antigen is as yet unknown.

Profiling relied on immunoSEQ multiplex PCR, and the TCRdb table lists in-frame clones only, not all of them. Of roughly 88,000 clones in the sample, 75% to 85% were seen once. Time point of the sample: after dendritic cell vaccination, including at tumor progression/relapse. Trimming removed 2 bases from V and 6 bases from J; junction bases left unmatched: 4. The V gene's germline CDR1 is SGHRS and CDR2 YFSETQ. This CDR3 comprises 14 residues. The chain links TRBV5-1 to TRBJ1-2, with 10 nucleotides matching TRBD1. This TCR was recovered from a human donor with glioblastoma. The material was blood, obtained after dendritic cell vaccination. The CDR3 region has the DNA TGCGCCAGCAGCTTCCAGACAGGGGGCGATGGCTACACCTTC. This gives the protein CASSFQTGGDGYTF.